The rows below give T cell receptor beta chains drawn from one sample of a study of T-cell memory formation after mild COVID-19. Via MiXCR, TCRdb re-called the 5' RACE reads, giving one row per CDR3 protein. The repertoire holds hundreds of thousands of distinct CDR3 sequences, with 28% as singletons. Sequencing was performed on PBMCs or a T cell subset sorted from them (not recorded which). Receptor source: an adult woman who had mild COVID-19 (a few samples of this study predate the infection). Cell type and time point are not known. The CDR3 runs from the conserved cysteine through the conserved F or W. Fields, in order: J gene, V gene, D gene, CDR3 length, clone size, CDR3 DNA, CDR3 protein. A D gene is named only where the DNA matches it firmly. Clone sizes are given selectively: once, few, many, or a class where the clone is expanded.

J: TRBJ2-3; V: TRBV12-3/TRBV12-4; D: TRBD1; length: 16; size: few; DNA: TGTGCCAGCAGCCGAGACAGGGCCCCCGGAGCAGATACGCAGTATTTT; CDR3: CASSRDRAPGADTQYF
J: TRBJ2-5; V: TRBV5-5; D: TRBD2; length: 16; size: few; DNA: TGTGCCAGCATCCTTACTCTAGCGGGAGTCCTGGAGACCCAGTACTTC; CDR3: CASILTLAGVLETQYF
J: TRBJ2-3; V: TRBV12-3/TRBV12-4; D: .; length: 15; size: few; DNA: TGTGCCAGCAGCCATCGACCCCCTGCACAGGATACGCAGTATTTT; CDR3: CASSHRPPAQDTQYF
J: TRBJ2-7; V: TRBV15; D: .; length: 12; size: few; DNA: TGTGCCACCAGCACAGAGGGAGCCCCTCAGTACTTC; CDR3: CATSTEGAPQYF
J: TRBJ1-6; V: TRBV7-2; D: TRBD1; length: 15; size: .; DNA: TGTGCCAGCAGCTTAGCGAACAGGGGAAATTCACCCCTCCACTTT; CDR3: CASSLANRGNSPLHF
J: TRBJ2-1; V: TRBV29-1; D: TRBD2; length: 18; size: few; DNA: TGCAGCGTAAATGGTGTGGCTAGCGGGGGGAGCTCCTACAATGAGCAGTTCTTC; CDR3: CSVNGVASGGSSYNEQFF
J: TRBJ2-1; V: TRBV9; D: .; length: 15; size: .; DNA: TGTGCCAGCAGCGAAGACAGAACTCCCTACAATGAGCAGTTCTTC; CDR3: CASSEDRTPYNEQFF
J: TRBJ2-1; V: TRBV3-1; D: .; length: 13; size: .; DNA: TGTGCCCAGGGGGGGAGCCTAGACAATGAGCAGTTCTTC; CDR3: CAQGGSLDNEQFF
J: TRBJ2-3; V: TRBV10-2; D: .; length: 12; size: .; DNA: TGCGCCAGCAGTGAGGTGGGGGCTACGCAGTATTTT; CDR3: CASSEVGATQYF
J: TRBJ2-3; V: TRBV15; D: TRBD2; length: 15; size: few; DNA: TGTGCCACCAGCAGCCAAGCGGGAGTGCGGGATACGCAGTATTTT; CDR3: CATSSQAGVRDTQYF
J: TRBJ2-7; V: TRBV11-3; D: .; length: 16; size: few; DNA: TGTGCCAGCAGCCCCCGAGTAGGGGCCCTATCCTACGAGCAGTACTTC; CDR3: CASSPRVGALSYEQYF
J: TRBJ2-7; V: TRBV10-3; D: .; length: 12; size: .; DNA: TGTGCCAGTGAGGGCAGGGACTACGAGCAGTACTTC; CDR3: CASEGRDYEQYF
J: TRBJ2-5; V: TRBV5-1; D: TRBD1; length: 14; size: few; DNA: TGCGCCAGCAGGTCCCGGGACAGCCAAGAGACCCAGTACTTC; CDR3: CASRSRDSQETQYF
J: TRBJ2-1; V: TRBV4-1; D: TRBD2; length: 17; size: .; DNA: TGCGCCAGCAGCCACCCGTCGGACTGGGGGGGGGATGATGAGCAGTTCTTC; CDR3: CASSHPSDWGGDDEQFF
J: TRBJ1-2; V: TRBV18; D: .; length: 13; size: few; DNA: TGTGCCAGCTCACCAGAGGGAGGCGGTGGCTACACCTTC; CDR3: CASSPEGGGGYTF
J: TRBJ2-5; V: TRBV20-1; D: TRBD2; length: 14; size: few; DNA: TGCAGTGCTCGGCGGGAGCCTGGGGGTGAGACCCAGTACTTC; CDR3: CSARREPGGETQYF
J: TRBJ2-1; V: TRBV7-3; D: TRBD2; length: 14; size: .; DNA: TGTGCCAGCAGCTTCACTAGCGGGAGCTATGAGCAGTTCTTC; CDR3: CASSFTSGSYEQFF
J: TRBJ1-1; V: TRBV5-1; D: .; length: 15; size: few; DNA: TGCGCCAGCAGCTTGGCCCCGGGGAATGGACCTGAAGCTTTCTTT; CDR3: CASSLAPGNGPEAFF
J: TRBJ2-7; V: TRBV12-3/TRBV12-4; D: TRBD2; length: 18; size: .; DNA: TGTGCCAGCAGTTTCCGGACTAGCGGGAGGGGAGGAGAGTACGAGCAGTACTTC; CDR3: CASSFRTSGRGGEYEQYF
J: TRBJ2-3; V: TRBV12-5; D: .; length: 14; size: .; DNA: TGTGCTAGTGGTTTGGGAGACTACGCAGATACGCAGTATTTT; CDR3: CASGLGDYADTQYF
J: TRBJ1-1; V: TRBV9; D: .; length: 13; size: .; DNA: TGTGCCAGCAGCGCAGGGGTTGACACTGAAGCTTTCTTT; CDR3: CASSAGVDTEAFF
J: TRBJ2-1; V: TRBV19; D: TRBD1; length: 16; size: .; DNA: TGTGCCAGTAGCCCTTTACCGGGACAGAGTACCAATGAGCAGTTCTTC; CDR3: CASSPLPGQSTNEQFF
J: TRBJ1-1; V: TRBV7-9; D: .; length: 14; size: few; DNA: TGTGCCAGCAGGCGGGATGGGGCTATCCTTGAAGCTTTCTTT; CDR3: CASRRDGAILEAFF
J: TRBJ1-1; V: TRBV20-1; D: .; length: 13; size: .; DNA: TGCAGTGCTAGAGATCTACCAGGGGAGGAAGCTTTCTTT; CDR3: CSARDLPGEEAFF
J: TRBJ2-1; V: TRBV6-6; D: .; length: 14; size: .; DNA: TGTGCCAGCAGTTACCCGGGCAGGAACAATGAGCAGTTCTTC; CDR3: CASSYPGRNNEQFF
J: TRBJ2-2; V: TRBV6-6; D: TRBD2; length: 18; size: .; DNA: TGTGCCAGCAGTTACTCGGGTAGCGGGCGAACGAACACCGGGGAGCTGTTTTTT; CDR3: CASSYSGSGRTNTGELFF
J: TRBJ2-5; V: TRBV10-3; D: TRBD1; length: 15; size: .; DNA: TGTGCCATCAGTGAGCAGGGGGCCGAGGCGGAGACCCAGTACTTC; CDR3: CAISEQGAEAETQYF
J: TRBJ2-2; V: TRBV28; D: .; length: 11; size: few; DNA: TGTGCCAGCAGTTTAAGCGCAGACTTGTTTTTT; CDR3: CASSLSADLFF
J: TRBJ2-3; V: TRBV29-1; D: .; length: 11; size: few; DNA: TGCAGCGTTCCCAGGGAAGATACGCAGTATTTT; CDR3: CSVPREDTQYF
J: TRBJ1-2; V: TRBV29-1; D: TRBD1; length: 12; size: .; DNA: TGCAGCGCTGCGGGACAGGGAGATGGCTACACCTTC; CDR3: CSAAGQGDGYTF
J: TRBJ1-1; V: TRBV6-1; D: .; length: 17; size: .; DNA: TGTGCCAGCAGTGACCGGAGACAGTTTATTGGGAACACTGAAGCTTTCTTT; CDR3: CASSDRRQFIGNTEAFF
J: TRBJ2-5; V: TRBV7-9; D: TRBD2; length: 14; size: .; DNA: TGTGCCAGCAGCTTAGCCGGGGGGGCAGAGACCCAGTACTTC; CDR3: CASSLAGGAETQYF
J: TRBJ2-7; V: TRBV20-1; D: TRBD2; length: 16; size: .; DNA: TGCAGTGCTAGAGAAGGGACTAGCGCCACGATCTACGAGCAGTACTTC; CDR3: CSAREGTSATIYEQYF
J: TRBJ2-7; V: TRBV4-3; D: .; length: 14; size: .; DNA: TGCGCCAGCAGCCTGGGGACGGCCTCCTACGAGCAGTACTTC; CDR3: CASSLGTASYEQYF
J: TRBJ2-3; V: TRBV18; D: .; length: 15; size: few; DNA: TGTGCCAGCTCACCGGGACTTAAAGTCACAGATACGCAGTATTTT; CDR3: CASSPGLKVTDTQYF
J: TRBJ2-1; V: TRBV24-1; D: .; length: 12; size: few; DNA: TGTGCCACCGGGAAACAGGGCAATGAGCAGTTCTTC; CDR3: CATGKQGNEQFF
J: TRBJ2-7; V: TRBV24-1; D: .; length: 13; size: .; DNA: TGTGCCACCAGTGAACAGGGACGGGACGAGCAGTACTTC; CDR3: CATSEQGRDEQYF
J: TRBJ2-7; V: TRBV2; D: .; length: 13; size: few; DNA: TGTGCCAGCAGAGAAACTCGGACGGTCGAGCAGTACTTC; CDR3: CASRETRTVEQYF
J: TRBJ2-1; V: TRBV2; D: TRBD2; length: 14; size: .; DNA: TGTGCCAGCCGGGGACTAGCGGACATGTATGAGCAGTTCTTC; CDR3: CASRGLADMYEQFF
J: TRBJ2-5; V: TRBV25-1; D: .; length: 14; size: .; DNA: TGTGCCAGCAGTGGGCGGGCTGGCGTAGAGACCCAGTACTTC; CDR3: CASSGRAGVETQYF
J: TRBJ2-1; V: TRBV15; D: TRBD1; length: 15; size: .; DNA: TGTGCCACCAGCAGGACGACAGGGGCGGGCGATGAGCAGTTCTTC; CDR3: CATSRTTGAGDEQFF
J: TRBJ2-3; V: TRBV9; D: .; length: 14; size: few; DNA: TGTGCCAGCAGCGTAGCGATTAGCACAGATACGCAGTATTTT; CDR3: CASSVAISTDTQYF
J: TRBJ1-1; V: TRBV29-1; D: .; length: 10; size: few; DNA: TGCAGCGTTACCACAGGGGAAGCTTTCTTT; CDR3: CSVTTGEAFF
J: TRBJ1-2; V: TRBV6-5; D: .; length: 14; size: .; DNA: TGTGCCAGCAGTTACTCGCCAGGAAACTATGGCTACACCTTC; CDR3: CASSYSPGNYGYTF
J: TRBJ2-1; V: TRBV4-3; D: TRBD2; length: 19; size: .; DNA: TGCGCCAGCAGCCACCTGGGACTAGCGGGAGGCCACCCTTACAATGAGCAGTTCTTC; CDR3: CASSHLGLAGGHPYNEQFF
J: TRBJ1-2; V: TRBV12-3/TRBV12-4; D: .; length: 14; size: .; DNA: TGTGCCAGCAGTTTAAAGGGGGGGGTCTATGGCTACACCTTC; CDR3: CASSLKGGVYGYTF
J: TRBJ1-5; V: TRBV4-1; D: .; length: 15; size: .; DNA: TGCGCCAGCAGCCAACAGGACGGGGCGGTGCAGCCCCAGCATTTT; CDR3: CASSQQDGAVQPQHF
J: TRBJ2-7; V: TRBV5-1; D: TRBD1; length: 14; size: .; DNA: TGCGCCAGCAGCTTGACAGGGGAGATCTACGAGCAGTACTTC; CDR3: CASSLTGEIYEQYF
J: TRBJ1-1; V: TRBV20-1; D: .; length: 11; size: .; DNA: TGCAGTGGAGGGGCCGGCACTGAAGCTTTCTTT; CDR3: CSGGAGTEAFF
J: TRBJ2-7; V: TRBV5-1; D: TRBD1; length: 13; size: few; DNA: TGCGCCAGCAGCTGGGACAGGGCCGACGAGCAGTACTTC; CDR3: CASSWDRADEQYF
J: TRBJ2-1; V: TRBV6-2/TRBV6-3; D: TRBD1; length: 15; size: once; DNA: TGTGCCAGCAGTTGGGACAGGAGGGGGTCCAATGAGCAGTTCTTC; CDR3: CASSWDRRGSNEQFF
J: TRBJ2-1; V: TRBV24-1; D: .; length: 13; size: few; DNA: TGTGCCACCAGTGACTCCGACCGGAATGAGCAGTTCTTC; CDR3: CATSDSDRNEQFF
J: TRBJ2-1; V: TRBV19; D: .; length: 17; size: .; DNA: TGTGCCAGTAGTTTTCACCTTGGGGGCCGGGAGAGGCATGAGCAGTTCTTC; CDR3: CASSFHLGGRERHEQFF
J: TRBJ1-1; V: TRBV12-3/TRBV12-4; D: .; length: 13; size: many; DNA: TGTGCCAGCAGCCGAATCGGGCGAGCTGAAGCTTTCTTT; CDR3: CASSRIGRAEAFF
J: TRBJ2-1; V: TRBV4-2; D: TRBD2; length: 15; size: .; DNA: TGTGCCAGCAGATCAACTAGCGGCCCTTACAATGAGCAGTTCTTC; CDR3: CASRSTSGPYNEQFF
J: TRBJ2-7; V: TRBV15; D: .; length: 13; size: .; DNA: TGTGCCACCAGGGACAGTCCTTCATACGAGCAGTACTTC; CDR3: CATRDSPSYEQYF
J: TRBJ2-2; V: TRBV5-4; D: TRBD1; length: 20; size: .; DNA: TGTGCCAGCAGCTTGGGCCGAGGGGGACAGGAGGCGCGGGACACCGGGGAGCTGTTTTTT; CDR3: CASSLGRGGQEARDTGELFF